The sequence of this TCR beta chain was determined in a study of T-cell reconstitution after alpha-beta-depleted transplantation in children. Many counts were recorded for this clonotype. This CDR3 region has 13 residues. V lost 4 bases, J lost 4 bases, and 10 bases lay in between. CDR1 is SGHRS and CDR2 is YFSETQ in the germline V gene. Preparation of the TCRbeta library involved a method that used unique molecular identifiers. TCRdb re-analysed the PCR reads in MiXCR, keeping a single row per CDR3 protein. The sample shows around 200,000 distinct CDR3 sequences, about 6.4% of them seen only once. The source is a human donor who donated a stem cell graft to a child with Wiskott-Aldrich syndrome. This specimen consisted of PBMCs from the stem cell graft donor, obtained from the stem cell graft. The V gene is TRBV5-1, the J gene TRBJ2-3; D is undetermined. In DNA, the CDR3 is TGCGCCAGCAGCCCAGACGCACCAGATACGCAGTATTTT. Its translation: CASSPDAPDTQYF.